This T cell receptor (beta chain) originates from a study of spatial heterogeneity in lung cancer. Study-level background: Untreated early-stage non-small cell lung cancer patients, around 72 in total, were the donors. When available, follow-up PBMC samples taken a median of around 2 years after resection were sequenced. Across the raw uncorrected reads, a unique TCR and UMI combination was observed, on average, more than ten times.

This sample's time point: blood at routine non-recurrence follow-up after resection. Unsorted tumor, nontumor lung tissue or cryopreserved PBMC supplied the whole RNA. The sample holds a few counts of this clonotype. One entry per CDR3 protein results from TCRdb running MiXCR on the 5' RACE reads. Of fewer than 100,000 distinct CDR3 sequences in the sample, approximately 19% were seen once. Sample: PBMCs, taken at follow-up. This sequence originates from a male donor with early-stage non-small cell lung cancer.

The CDR3 DNA reads as TGTGCCAGCACCGGGACAGGTAACACTGAAGCTTTCTTT. Translation: CASTGTGNTEAFF. This chain joins TRBV9 and TRBJ1-1; 8 nucleotides agree with TRBD1. Per the germline V gene, CDR1 is SGDLS and CDR2 is YYNGEE. V lost 6 bases and J lost 2; bases outside the gene matches: 3. This CDR3 spans 13 amino acids.